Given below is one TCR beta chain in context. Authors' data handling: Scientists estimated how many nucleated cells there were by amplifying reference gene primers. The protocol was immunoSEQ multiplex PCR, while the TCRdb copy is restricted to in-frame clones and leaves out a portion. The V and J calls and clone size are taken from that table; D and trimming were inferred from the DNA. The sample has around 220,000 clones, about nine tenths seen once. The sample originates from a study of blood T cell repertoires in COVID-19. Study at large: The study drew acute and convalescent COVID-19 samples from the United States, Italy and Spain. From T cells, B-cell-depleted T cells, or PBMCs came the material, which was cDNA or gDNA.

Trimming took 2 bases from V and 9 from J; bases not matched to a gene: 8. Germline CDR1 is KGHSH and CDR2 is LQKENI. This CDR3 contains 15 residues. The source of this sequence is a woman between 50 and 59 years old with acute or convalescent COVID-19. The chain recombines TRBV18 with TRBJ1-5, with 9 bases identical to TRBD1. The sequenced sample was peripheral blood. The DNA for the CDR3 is TGTGCCAGCTCACCAGAGTCGACAGGGGGTTGGCCCCAGCATTTT. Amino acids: CASSPESTGGWPQHF.